The sequence of this T cell receptor (beta chain) was determined in a study of shared clonotypes between healthy human individuals. Trimming cost V 5 bases and J 2 bases, with 19 bases left between them. This CDR3 region has 16 residues. Germline lookup yields CDR1 SGHVS and CDR2 FNYEAQ. Assay: immunoSEQ multiplex PCR; the TCRdb copy retains only in-frame clones and omits some. The table records about 820,000 clones, around 93% of them present only once. Points on this clone: What it recognizes is unknown.

Study-wide findings and caveats: On the whole, naive subsets had larger estimated richness than memory subsets had. Few donors restricted represented genetic and exposure-history diversity. Roughly 5% of naive CD4 clonotypes were common to a handful of donors.

Positively selected for CCR7, the CD45RO-negative cells used as naive CD8 cells excluded terminally differentiated effector memory CD45RA+ cells. The TCR was taken from a man aged 25-45 years in good health. The chain combines TRBV7-6 with TRBJ2-7; D remains unclear. The sample was naive CD8+ T cells sorted from blood. CDR3 sequence: CASSLEDPGTTYEQYF. CDR3 in DNA: TGTGCCAGCAGCCTAGAGGATCCAGGCACGACCTACGAGCAGTACTTC.